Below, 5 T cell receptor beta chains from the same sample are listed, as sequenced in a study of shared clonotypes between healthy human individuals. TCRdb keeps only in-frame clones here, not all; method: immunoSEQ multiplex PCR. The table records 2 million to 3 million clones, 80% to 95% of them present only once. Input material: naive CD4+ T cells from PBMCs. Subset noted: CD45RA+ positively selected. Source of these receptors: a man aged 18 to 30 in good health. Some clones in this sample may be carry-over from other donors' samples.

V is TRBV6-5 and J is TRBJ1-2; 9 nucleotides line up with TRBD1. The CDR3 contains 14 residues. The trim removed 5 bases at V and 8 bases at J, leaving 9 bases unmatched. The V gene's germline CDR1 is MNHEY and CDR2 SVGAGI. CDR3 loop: CASSKGQGIGGYTF. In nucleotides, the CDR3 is TGTGCCAGCAGTAAGGGACAGGGAATAGGGGGCTACACCTTC.

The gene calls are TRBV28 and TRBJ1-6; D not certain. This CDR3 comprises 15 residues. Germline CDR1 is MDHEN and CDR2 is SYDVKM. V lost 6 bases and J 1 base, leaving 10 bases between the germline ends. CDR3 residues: CASRGFVSYNSPLHF. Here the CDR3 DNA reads TGTGCCAGCAGGGGCTTCGTGTCCTATAATTCACCCCTCCACTTT.

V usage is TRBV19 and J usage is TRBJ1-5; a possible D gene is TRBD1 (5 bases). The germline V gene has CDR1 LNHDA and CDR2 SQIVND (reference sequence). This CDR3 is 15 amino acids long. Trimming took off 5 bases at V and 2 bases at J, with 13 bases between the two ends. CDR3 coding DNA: TGTGCCAGTAGTGACTTTAGGGGCGGCAATCAGCCCCAGCATTTT. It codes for CASSDFRGGNQPQHF.

This CDR3 reads CASSQSGVRDEQYF. The CDR3 nucleotides read TGCGCCAGCAGCCAGAGTGGGGTCAGGGACGAGCAGTACTTC. The chain couples TRBV10-1 to TRBJ2-7; D is possibly TRBD1 (5 bases). V was clipped by 6 bases and J by 5 bases, with 17 bases between them. Germline V gene data show CDR1 as WNHNN and CDR2 as SYGVQD (reference sequence). This CDR3 comprises 14 residues.

The CDR3 loop reads CASSRTGTDTQYF. CDR3 DNA: TGCGCCAGCAGCCGAACAGGGACAGATACGCAGTATTTT. V and J are TRBV4-3 and TRBJ2-3; TRBD1 might be the D (6 bases). CDR1 and CDR2 from the germline V gene are LGHNA and YSLEER. There are 13 residues in the CDR3. Trimming cost V 4 bases and J 3 bases, with 8 bases left between them.